The clone carrying this T cell receptor (beta chain) was recorded at least ten times. The antigen is not known. The sequenced patients had an expansion of CD8+CD57+ cells seen by flow cytometry. In all patients, the disease was severe acquired aplastic anemia. Patients had received no therapy at the time of blood sampling. This entry belongs to a study of CD8+CD57+ T cells in acquired aplastic anemia. About the research overall: Sorted CD4+ and CD8+ cells gave a mean 3.2 ug DNA, range 0.2 to 27.4 ug. Study-wide points: With respect to CD8+ Simpson's diversity, patients and controls did not differ significantly.

TCR beta VDJ and CDR3 profiling used genomic DNA as template. A single record per CDR3 protein comes from TCRdb applying MiXCR to the reads. This repertoire shows a few hundred thousand distinct CDR3 sequences, about half found once; its top ten account for around 20%. The CDR3 covers 15 residues. With 6 bases removed from V and 3 bases from J, the gap between germline ends came to 18 bases. The germline gives CDR1 DFQATT, CDR2 SNEGSKA (reference sequence). The TCR originated in a human donor with aplastic anemia. The sample comprised sorted CD4+, CD8+, or CD8+CD57+ T cells (not recorded which) from PBMCs. The chain employs TRBV20-1 and TRBJ1-5; D perhaps matches TRBD1 (5 bases). The CDR3 is CSALNRDRSNQPQHF. The CDR3 coding sequence is TGCAGTGCCCTCAACAGAGACAGATCCAATCAGCCCCAGCATTTT.